This record concerns one TCR beta chain sequence. Germline loops: CDR1 KGHSH, CDR2 LQKENI. Germline trimming cut 3 bases from V and 4 bases from J; bases unmatched to any gene: 9. The CDR3 consists of 18 residues. This table comes from immunoSEQ multiplex PCR, and its TCRdb copy is limited to in-frame clones, with some not included. Counted here are about 120,000 clones, around nine tenths occurring once; the ten biggest clones make up around 2.4%. This specimen comes from a study of T cell responses to AZD1222 COVID-19 vaccine. V and J are TRBV18 and TRBJ2-7; 16 nucleotides agree with TRBD2. This receptor was taken from an adult in good health. The specimen was peripheral blood, collected on day 0 of AZD1222 vaccination. For the CDR3, the DNA is TGTGCCAGCTCACCTTTTCCGGGACTAGCGGGAGGGGAATACGAGCAGTACTTC. This gives the protein CASSPFPGLAGGEYEQYF. The entire variable domain, with the rest obtained from reference TRBV18 and TRBJ2-7, is as follows: NAGVMQNPRHLVRRRGQEARLRCSPMKGHSHVYWYRQLPEEGLKFMVYLQKENIIDESGMPKERFSAEFPKEGPSILRIQQVVRGDSAAYFCASSPFPGLAGGEYEQYFGPGTRLTVT.